This T cell receptor beta chain stems from a study of T cell repertoires in cytomegalovirus infection. The wider study: Carrying CMV and the relevant HLA type showed in public TCR beta signatures. General study points: Using cumulative public TCR beta family frequency, the authors identified those who carried CMV together with the relevant HLA.

The germline CDR1 and CDR2 sequences are SNHLY and FYNNEI. CDR3 length equals 15 residues. With V trimmed by 4 bases and J by 4 bases, 5 bases remained unmatched. MiXCR, applied by TCRdb to the reads, yields one record per CDR3 protein. Among 490,000 or so distinct CDR3 sequences listed, around 11% were seen once. The sample holds many counts of this clonotype. Its antigen is not known. The sample taken for sequencing was PBMCs. The origin of this receptor is a human donor in good health (CMV status not recorded). Some clones in this sample may be carry-over from other donors' samples. This rearrangement joins TRBV2 to TRBJ1-5; 9 bases map to TRBD1. CDR3 nucleotides: TGTGCCAGCAGTGTTGGACAGGGGCGGAATCAGCCCCAGCATTTT. It yields the protein CASSVGQGRNQPQHF.